A selection of T cell receptor beta chains follows, all from one sample in a study of blood T cell repertoires in COVID-19. Sequencing used immunoSEQ multiplex PCR; TCRdb keeps in-frame clones, though not all of them. The profile shows approximately 180,000 clones, more than 75% of them singletons. The material sequenced was PBMCs or T cells enriched from blood (not recorded which). The receptors originated from a woman between 45 and 60 years old who had recovered from COVID-19. Both conserved end residues are part of each CDR3. A D gene is named only where the DNA matches it firmly. Rows may omit the clone size; those that give it use once, few, many or a size class.

d_gene: TRBD2; abundance: .; v_gene: TRBV30; len: 16; j_gene: TRBJ2-2; CDR3aa: CAWSGLAGVGTGELFF; CDR3nt: TGTGCCTGGAGTGGACTAGCGGGAGTTGGGACCGGGGAGCTGTTTTTT
d_gene: .; abundance: .; v_gene: TRBV28; len: 14; j_gene: TRBJ2-7; CDR3aa: CASSLYGVAYEQYF; CDR3nt: TGTGCCAGCAGTTTATACGGGGTGGCCTACGAGCAGTACTTC
d_gene: TRBD1; abundance: .; v_gene: TRBV7-9; len: 16; j_gene: TRBJ1-5; CDR3aa: CASSLVTGMGNQPQHF; CDR3nt: TGTGCCAGCAGCTTGGTGACAGGGATGGGCAATCAGCCCCAGCATTTT
d_gene: .; abundance: .; v_gene: TRBV28; len: 12; j_gene: TRBJ2-2; CDR3aa: CASSLTTGELFF; CDR3nt: TGTGCCAGCAGTCTTACTACCGGAGAGCTGTTTTTT
d_gene: .; abundance: few; v_gene: TRBV21-1; len: 17; j_gene: TRBJ2-2; CDR3aa: CASSKDTSGLNTGELFF; CDR3nt: TGTGCCAGCAGCAAAGACACTAGCGGACTGAACACCGGGGAGCTGTTTTTT
d_gene: .; abundance: .; v_gene: TRBV2; len: 12; j_gene: TRBJ1-1; CDR3aa: CASKNSNTEAFF; CDR3nt: TGTGCCAGCAAGAACAGTAACACTGAAGCTTTCTTT
d_gene: TRBD2; abundance: .; v_gene: TRBV10-1; len: 16; j_gene: TRBJ2-1; CDR3aa: CASSPPGAGRSGEQFF; CDR3nt: TGCGCCAGCAGCCCCCCGGGAGCGGGGAGGAGCGGTGAGCAGTTCTTC
d_gene: TRBD2; abundance: .; v_gene: TRBV4-1; len: 18; j_gene: TRBJ2-5; CDR3aa: CASSQEGPEREGRETQYF; CDR3nt: TGCGCCAGCAGCCAAGAAGGCCCTGAGCGGGAGGGCCGTGAGACCCAGTACTTC
d_gene: .; abundance: .; v_gene: TRBV29-1; len: 12; j_gene: TRBJ2-5; CDR3aa: CSVETRRETQYF; CDR3nt: TGCAGCGTGGAGACTAGAAGGGAGACCCAGTACTTC
d_gene: .; abundance: once; v_gene: TRBV12-5; len: 18; j_gene: TRBJ2-7; CDR3aa: CASGLVLSQPDSFYEQYF; CDR3nt: TGTGCTAGTGGTTTGGTACTTAGCCAGCCAGACTCTTTCTACGAGCAGTACTTC
d_gene: TRBD1; abundance: .; v_gene: TRBV6-5; len: 15; j_gene: TRBJ1-5; CDR3aa: CASSYSTGSNQPQHF; CDR3nt: TGTGCCAGCAGTTACTCGACAGGGTCCAATCAGCCCCAGCATTTT
d_gene: .; abundance: .; v_gene: TRBV29-1; len: 15; j_gene: TRBJ2-2; CDR3aa: CSVEDQGKHTGELFF; CDR3nt: TGCAGCGTTGAAGATCAGGGGAAGCACACCGGGGAGCTGTTTTTT
d_gene: TRBD1; abundance: .; v_gene: TRBV7-9; len: 14; j_gene: TRBJ2-7; CDR3aa: CASSLGSGGAEQYF; CDR3nt: TGTGCCAGCAGCTTGGGGTCAGGGGGAGCCGAGCAGTACTTC
d_gene: .; abundance: .; v_gene: TRBV5-1; len: 13; j_gene: TRBJ2-3; CDR3aa: CASSGLAWDTQYF; CDR3nt: TGCGCCAGCAGCGGATTAGCGTGGGATACGCAGTATTTT
d_gene: TRBD1; abundance: once; v_gene: TRBV19; len: 15; j_gene: TRBJ1-5; CDR3aa: CASSIEGQGGQPQHF; CDR3nt: TGTGCCAGTAGTATAGAGGGACAGGGCGGTCAGCCCCAGCATTTT
d_gene: .; abundance: .; v_gene: TRBV19; len: 18; j_gene: TRBJ2-1; CDR3aa: CASSISTNILRDGNEQFF; CDR3nt: TGTGCCAGTAGTATATCGACCAACATATTACGCGACGGGAATGAGCAGTTCTTC
d_gene: TRBD2; abundance: few; v_gene: TRBV18; len: 11; j_gene: TRBJ2-1; CDR3aa: CASTSGNEQFF; CDR3nt: TGTGCCAGCACTAGCGGTAATGAGCAGTTCTTC
d_gene: .; abundance: .; v_gene: TRBV7-3; len: 14; j_gene: TRBJ2-3; CDR3aa: CASSFSLSTDTQYF; CDR3nt: TGTGCCAGCAGCTTTTCCCTTAGCACAGATACGCAGTATTTT
d_gene: TRBD2; abundance: once; v_gene: TRBV6-2/TRBV6-3; len: 17; j_gene: TRBJ2-1; CDR3aa: CASSYYGVAGSYGEQFF; CDR3nt: TGTGCCAGCAGTTATTATGGCGTAGCGGGTTCTTATGGGGAGCAGTTCTTC
d_gene: TRBD2; abundance: .; v_gene: TRBV28; len: 13; j_gene: TRBJ2-1; CDR3aa: CASRSIAGVEQFF; CDR3nt: TGTGCCAGCAGGTCGATAGCGGGAGTTGAGCAGTTCTTC
d_gene: .; abundance: .; v_gene: TRBV24-1; len: 14; j_gene: TRBJ1-2; CDR3aa: CATSDGIDRDGYTF; CDR3nt: TGTGCCACCAGTGATGGGATCGACAGAGATGGCTACACCTTC
d_gene: TRBD1; abundance: .; v_gene: TRBV6-2/TRBV6-3; len: 13; j_gene: TRBJ1-2; CDR3aa: CASSHQGEDGYTF; CDR3nt: TGTGCCAGCAGTCATCAGGGGGAGGATGGCTACACCTTC
d_gene: .; abundance: .; v_gene: TRBV6-5; len: 15; j_gene: TRBJ2-3; CDR3aa: CATTGLSISTDTQYF; CDR3nt: TGTGCCACCACAGGGTTGTCGATTAGCACAGATACGCAGTATTTT
d_gene: TRBD2; abundance: .; v_gene: TRBV19; len: 15; j_gene: TRBJ2-1; CDR3aa: CASSIGLAGVNEQFF; CDR3nt: TGTGCCAGTAGTATTGGGCTAGCGGGAGTTAATGAGCAGTTCTTC
d_gene: TRBD2; abundance: .; v_gene: TRBV7-8; len: 19; j_gene: TRBJ2-1; CDR3aa: CASSLRTSGRESSYNEQFF; CDR3nt: TGTGCCAGCAGCCTCCGGACTAGCGGGAGGGAGAGCTCCTACAATGAGCAGTTCTTC
d_gene: .; abundance: .; v_gene: TRBV11-2; len: 14; j_gene: TRBJ2-7; CDR3aa: CASSLISLAGEQYF; CDR3nt: TGTGCCAGCAGCTTAATTTCCCTAGCCGGCGAGCAGTACTTC
d_gene: .; abundance: .; v_gene: TRBV30; len: 14; j_gene: TRBJ1-1; CDR3aa: CAWDFSTGNTEAFF; CDR3nt: TGTGCCTGGGATTTTAGTACAGGGAACACTGAAGCTTTCTTT
d_gene: .; abundance: .; v_gene: TRBV19; len: 15; j_gene: TRBJ2-2; CDR3aa: CASRLLGAGTGELFF; CDR3nt: TGTGCCAGTAGACTTTTGGGAGCTGGCACCGGGGAGCTGTTTTTT
d_gene: TRBD2; abundance: .; v_gene: TRBV28; len: 14; j_gene: TRBJ2-7; CDR3aa: CATTGGSIGYEQYF; CDR3nt: TGTGCCACTACGGGGGGTTCCATCGGCTACGAGCAGTACTTC
d_gene: .; abundance: many; v_gene: TRBV19; len: 15; j_gene: TRBJ1-2; CDR3aa: CASRQGHLSNYGYTF; CDR3nt: TGTGCCAGTAGACAAGGACATCTATCTAACTATGGCTACACCTTC
d_gene: .; abundance: once; v_gene: TRBV4-1; len: 15; j_gene: TRBJ1-3; CDR3aa: CASSQGEGASNTIYF; CDR3nt: TGCGCCAGCAGCCAAGGTGAGGGAGCTTCAAACACCATATATTTT
d_gene: .; abundance: .; v_gene: TRBV28; len: 15; j_gene: TRBJ2-2; CDR3aa: CASGSAATNTGELFF; CDR3nt: TGTGCCAGCGGTTCCGCGGCGACGAACACCGGGGAGCTGTTTTTT
d_gene: TRBD1; abundance: .; v_gene: TRBV6-5; len: 15; j_gene: TRBJ1-5; CDR3aa: CASSWTGGSNQPQHF; CDR3nt: TGTGCCAGCAGCTGGACAGGAGGTAGCAATCAGCCCCAGCATTTT
d_gene: .; abundance: .; v_gene: TRBV14; len: 16; j_gene: TRBJ1-4; CDR3aa: CASSEGIGLTNEKLFF; CDR3nt: TGTGCCAGCAGCGAAGGGATAGGACTAACTAATGAAAAACTGTTTTTT
d_gene: .; abundance: .; v_gene: TRBV6-5; len: 11; j_gene: TRBJ1-3; CDR3aa: CASSIRDTIYF; CDR3nt: TGTGCCAGCAGTATCAGGGACACCATATATTTT
d_gene: TRBD1; abundance: once; v_gene: TRBV5-5; len: 14; j_gene: TRBJ1-2; CDR3aa: CASSLQTGDYGYTF; CDR3nt: TGTGCCAGCAGCCTTCAGACAGGGGACTATGGCTACACCTTC
d_gene: .; abundance: .; v_gene: TRBV10-3; len: 13; j_gene: TRBJ2-5; CDR3aa: CAISGGLRGTQYF; CDR3nt: TGTGCCATCAGTGGTGGCCTCAGGGGGACCCAGTACTTC